The following is a T cell receptor beta chain sequence with its context. The entry originates in a study of T cell changes during pregnancy in multiple sclerosis. V was trimmed by 3 bases and J by 3 bases, leaving 9 bases between them. This CDR3 has 13 residues. In germline, CDR1 is GTSNPN, CDR2 SVGIG (reference sequence). The table came from immunoSEQ multiplex PCR; TCRdb's copy has only in-frame clones and leaves some out. The profile shows tens of thousands of clones, around 80% of them singletons. The chain couples TRBV30 to TRBJ1-5, with D tentatively TRBD1 (5 bases). This TCR was sampled from a female donor with multiple sclerosis, enrolled in a pregnancy study. The sample was CD4+ T cells from peripheral blood mononuclear cells, taken before pregnancy. Written as DNA, the CDR3 is TGTGCCTGGAGCGGACACCTCAATCAGCCCCAGCATTTT. Translated, it gives CAWSGHLNQPQHF.